This TCR beta chain was recorded in a study of Tregs in tolerant kidney transplant recipients. Findings and limits, study-wide: Donor-specific Treg expansion exceeded global Treg expansion in tolerant patients, suggesting antigen drive. Tregs expanded with activated donor B cells seemed most donor-specific. Changing PCR primers prevented nucleotide comparison between some patients' samples. Biological reproducibility was not directly addressed in this study.

Using immunoSEQ multiplex PCR, the repertoire was profiled, and TCRdb retains in-frame clones only, with some absent. The table lists about 100,000 clones, roughly 93% of them singletons. The nonmyeloablative bone marrow transplants came from related graft donors, with transient mixed chimerism. The CDR3 extends over 14 amino acids. Trimming left V 2 bases short and J 4 bases short, with 12 bases between. Per germline, CDR1 SGHNT and CDR2 YYREEE (reference sequence). Of note for this clone: Its antigen is not known.

The sequence came from a human patient who received a combined kidney and bone marrow transplant. Part of the T cells may come from the graft donor. The sample consisted of CD4+ T cells from blood (PBMCs), taken 12 months after the transplant. The V call is TRBV5-4, the J call TRBJ1-2; D is unresolved. Written as DNA, the CDR3 is TGTGCCAGCAGCTTTCGAGCGCACCTCTATGGCTACACCTTC. It encodes CASSFRAHLYGYTF. The variable domain in full, completed from reference TRBV5-4 and TRBJ1-2, reads ETGVTQSPTHLIKTRGQQVTLRCSSQSGHNTVSWYQQALGQGPQFIFQYYREEENGRGNFPPRFSGLQFPNYSSELNVNALELDDSALYLCASSFRAHLYGYTFGSGTRLTVV.